These T cell receptor beta chains were read from a single sample in a study of blood T cell repertoires in COVID-19. Clones were sequenced by immunoSEQ multiplex PCR, and TCRdb holds only the in-frame ones, with some missing. The repertoire holds under 35,000 clones, with 88% as singletons. Sequenced material: peripheral blood. Source of these receptors: a human donor in a cohort sampled during active COVID-19. The CDR3 runs from the conserved cysteine through the conserved F or W. A D gene is named only where the DNA matches it firmly. A clone size is listed for some rows: how often the clone was seen (once, few, many), or a class if it is expanded.

clone size: NA
D gene: NA
V gene: TRBV29-1
CDR3 length: 13
J gene: TRBJ2-5
CDR3 DNA: TGCAGCGTGGGGGGGGCGGGTAGCGAGACCCAGTACTTC
CDR3 protein: CSVGGAGSETQYF

clone size: NA
D gene: NA
V gene: TRBV9
CDR3 length: 15
J gene: TRBJ2-3
CDR3 DNA: TGTGCCAGCAGCCCCCCAGGGGCGCGCACAGATACGCAGTATTTT
CDR3 protein: CASSPPGARTDTQYF

clone size: NA
D gene: NA
V gene: TRBV19
CDR3 length: 15
J gene: TRBJ1-5
CDR3 DNA: TGTGCCAGTCGTCGAGTCCAGGGTCCGAATCAGCCCCAGCATTTT
CDR3 protein: CASRRVQGPNQPQHF

clone size: NA
D gene: NA
V gene: TRBV5-5
CDR3 length: 14
J gene: TRBJ2-7
CDR3 DNA: TGTGCCAGCAGCTTGGTTAGAACTTCCTACGAGCAGTACTTC
CDR3 protein: CASSLVRTSYEQYF

clone size: NA
D gene: TRBD2
V gene: TRBV2
CDR3 length: 16
J gene: TRBJ2-1
CDR3 DNA: TGTGCCAGCAGTGTGGGAGCGGGGGGTTCCTACAATGAGCAGTTCTTC
CDR3 protein: CASSVGAGGSYNEQFF

clone size: NA
D gene: NA
V gene: TRBV5-1
CDR3 length: 13
J gene: TRBJ2-5
CDR3 DNA: TGCGCCAGCAGACGGGGTGATCAAGAGACCCAGTACTTC
CDR3 protein: CASRRGDQETQYF

clone size: NA
D gene: TRBD2
V gene: TRBV4-3
CDR3 length: 15
J gene: TRBJ2-3
CDR3 DNA: TGCGCCAGCAGCTATAGCGGGGGAAGCACAGATACGCAGTATTTT
CDR3 protein: CASSYSGGSTDTQYF

clone size: NA
D gene: NA
V gene: TRBV4-1
CDR3 length: 14
J gene: TRBJ2-7
CDR3 DNA: TGCGCCAGCAGCCGCCGGACAGCCTCCTACGAGCAGTACTTC
CDR3 protein: CASSRRTASYEQYF

clone size: NA
D gene: TRBD1
V gene: TRBV5-6
CDR3 length: 13
J gene: TRBJ2-7
CDR3 DNA: TGTGCCAATGGTCCGGGGACAGTTTACGAGCAGTACTTC
CDR3 protein: CANGPGTVYEQYF

clone size: NA
D gene: TRBD1
V gene: TRBV7-9
CDR3 length: 16
J gene: TRBJ2-6
CDR3 DNA: TGTGCCAGCAGCTTAGGTGTAGGGACAGGGAAGAATGTCCTGACTTTC
CDR3 protein: CASSLGVGTGKNVLTF

clone size: few
D gene: TRBD2
V gene: TRBV9
CDR3 length: 16
J gene: TRBJ2-3
CDR3 DNA: TGTGCCAGCAGCGTCGGGTCCGGGGGGGCCGCAGATACGCAGTATTTT
CDR3 protein: CASSVGSGGAADTQYF

clone size: NA
D gene: TRBD2
V gene: TRBV2
CDR3 length: 16
J gene: TRBJ2-5
CDR3 DNA: TGTGCCAGTTCCTCCAACTCACTAGCGGGGGTGGGGACCCAGTACTTC
CDR3 protein: CASSSNSLAGVGTQYF

clone size: NA
D gene: TRBD1
V gene: TRBV5-1
CDR3 length: 15
J gene: TRBJ2-7
CDR3 DNA: TGCGCCAGCAGCCCCGGACAGGGGGCAAGAGGCGAGCAGTACTTC
CDR3 protein: CASSPGQGARGEQYF

clone size: once
D gene: TRBD1
V gene: TRBV19
CDR3 length: 16
J gene: TRBJ2-3
CDR3 DNA: TGTGCCAGTAGTCCCCGGGACAGACCGACCACAGATACGCAGTATTTT
CDR3 protein: CASSPRDRPTTDTQYF

clone size: once
D gene: NA
V gene: TRBV2
CDR3 length: 15
J gene: TRBJ2-1
CDR3 DNA: TGTGCCAGCAGTGAAACTCGCGGGATCCACAATGAGCAGTTCTTC
CDR3 protein: CASSETRGIHNEQFF

clone size: NA
D gene: TRBD1
V gene: TRBV4-1
CDR3 length: 15
J gene: TRBJ2-7
CDR3 DNA: TGCGCCAGCAGCCAAGTAGGGACAGGGGTCTACGAGCAGTACTTC
CDR3 protein: CASSQVGTGVYEQYF

clone size: NA
D gene: NA
V gene: TRBV7-2
CDR3 length: 15
J gene: TRBJ1-1
CDR3 DNA: TGTGCCAGCAGCTTAGGAACAGCCATGAACACTGAAGCTTTCTTT
CDR3 protein: CASSLGTAMNTEAFF

clone size: NA
D gene: NA
V gene: TRBV4-1
CDR3 length: 15
J gene: TRBJ1-2
CDR3 DNA: TGCGCCAGCAGCCAAGGGGAGGGGATCAACTATGGCTACACCTTC
CDR3 protein: CASSQGEGINYGYTF

clone size: NA
D gene: NA
V gene: TRBV7-8
CDR3 length: 13
J gene: TRBJ2-7
CDR3 DNA: TGTGCCAGCAGCTTAGGACAGGACTACGAGCAGTACTTC
CDR3 protein: CASSLGQDYEQYF

clone size: NA
D gene: TRBD1
V gene: TRBV5-6
CDR3 length: 16
J gene: TRBJ1-4
CDR3 DNA: TGTGCCAGCAGCCCCGGACAGGGCCCAACTAATGAAAAACTGTTTTTT
CDR3 protein: CASSPGQGPTNEKLFF

clone size: NA
D gene: NA
V gene: TRBV4-1
CDR3 length: 16
J gene: TRBJ1-1
CDR3 DNA: TGCGCCAGCAGCCAGGGGCTGATTTCGGGGAGGACTGAAGCTTTCTTT
CDR3 protein: CASSQGLISGRTEAFF

clone size: once
D gene: NA
V gene: TRBV30
CDR3 length: 15
J gene: TRBJ2-2
CDR3 DNA: TGTGCCTGGAGTGAGACAACCCTAAACACCGGGGAGCTGTTTTTT
CDR3 protein: CAWSETTLNTGELFF

clone size: NA
D gene: TRBD1
V gene: TRBV7-6
CDR3 length: 16
J gene: TRBJ1-4
CDR3 DNA: TGTGCCAGCAGCTTATCCGCAGGGGGCTTTAATGAAAAACTGTTTTTT
CDR3 protein: CASSLSAGGFNEKLFF

clone size: NA
D gene: NA
V gene: TRBV27
CDR3 length: 13
J gene: TRBJ1-2
CDR3 DNA: TGTGCCAGCAGTTTATCGGGCAGGGCCAGCTACACCTTC
CDR3 protein: CASSLSGRASYTF

clone size: NA
D gene: NA
V gene: TRBV29-1
CDR3 length: 12
J gene: TRBJ1-2
CDR3 DNA: TGCAGCGCCTGGGGGGGTGTCTATGGCTACACCTTC
CDR3 protein: CSAWGGVYGYTF

clone size: medium-sized
D gene: NA
V gene: TRBV6-6
CDR3 length: 11
J gene: TRBJ2-7
CDR3 DNA: TGTGCCAGCACGGCAGGGTTCGAGCAGTACTTC
CDR3 protein: CASTAGFEQYF

clone size: NA
D gene: NA
V gene: TRBV5-5
CDR3 length: 13
J gene: TRBJ2-7
CDR3 DNA: TGTGCCAGCAGCTTGAGGGAGGCCTACGAGCAGTACTTC
CDR3 protein: CASSLREAYEQYF

clone size: NA
D gene: TRBD2
V gene: TRBV7-8
CDR3 length: 14
J gene: TRBJ2-1
CDR3 DNA: TGTGCCAGCAGCTTGACTAGCGGGGGGGTTGAGCAGTTCTTC
CDR3 protein: CASSLTSGGVEQFF

clone size: once
D gene: NA
V gene: TRBV7-8
CDR3 length: 15
J gene: TRBJ1-3
CDR3 DNA: TGTGCCAGCAGCTTAGGAGGGCCCTCTGGAAACACCATATATTTT
CDR3 protein: CASSLGGPSGNTIYF

clone size: NA
D gene: NA
V gene: TRBV19
CDR3 length: 15
J gene: TRBJ1-2
CDR3 DNA: TGTGCCAGTAGTACTACCCGAGACGGGAACTATGGCTACACCTTC
CDR3 protein: CASSTTRDGNYGYTF

clone size: NA
D gene: NA
V gene: TRBV4-2
CDR3 length: 12
J gene: TRBJ1-4
CDR3 DNA: TGTGCGTCGGGAGGGCCGGGTGAAAAACTGTTTTTT
CDR3 protein: CASGGPGEKLFF

clone size: few
D gene: NA
V gene: TRBV6-1
CDR3 length: 14
J gene: TRBJ1-2
CDR3 DNA: TGTGCCAGCAGTGACACAGGGTTGTCATCTGGCTACACCTTC
CDR3 protein: CASSDTGLSSGYTF

clone size: NA
D gene: NA
V gene: TRBV5-3
CDR3 length: 13
J gene: TRBJ1-5
CDR3 DNA: TGTGCCAGAAATTCAGGGCGGCGCCAGCCCCAGCATTTT
CDR3 protein: CARNSGRRQPQHF

clone size: few
D gene: NA
V gene: TRBV6-1
CDR3 length: 14
J gene: TRBJ2-1
CDR3 DNA: TGTGCCAGCAGTGAGGGCCCTGGGTACAATGAGCAGTTCTTC
CDR3 protein: CASSEGPGYNEQFF

clone size: NA
D gene: NA
V gene: TRBV19
CDR3 length: 14
J gene: TRBJ2-7
CDR3 DNA: TGTGCCAGTAGTATGTGGGACACCTCCTACGAGCAGTACTTC
CDR3 protein: CASSMWDTSYEQYF